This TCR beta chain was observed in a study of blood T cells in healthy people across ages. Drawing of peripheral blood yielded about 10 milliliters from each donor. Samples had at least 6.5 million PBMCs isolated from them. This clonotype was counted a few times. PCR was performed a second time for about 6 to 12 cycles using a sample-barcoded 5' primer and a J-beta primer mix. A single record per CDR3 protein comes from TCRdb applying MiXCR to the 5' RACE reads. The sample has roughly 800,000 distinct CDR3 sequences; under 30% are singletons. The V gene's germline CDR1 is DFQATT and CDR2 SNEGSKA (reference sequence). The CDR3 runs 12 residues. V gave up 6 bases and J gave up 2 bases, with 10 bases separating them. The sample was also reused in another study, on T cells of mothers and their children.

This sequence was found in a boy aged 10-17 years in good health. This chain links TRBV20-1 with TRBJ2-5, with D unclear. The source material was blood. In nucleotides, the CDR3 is TGCAGTGCCAGAACCTATCAAGAGACCCAGTACTTC. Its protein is CSARTYQETQYF.